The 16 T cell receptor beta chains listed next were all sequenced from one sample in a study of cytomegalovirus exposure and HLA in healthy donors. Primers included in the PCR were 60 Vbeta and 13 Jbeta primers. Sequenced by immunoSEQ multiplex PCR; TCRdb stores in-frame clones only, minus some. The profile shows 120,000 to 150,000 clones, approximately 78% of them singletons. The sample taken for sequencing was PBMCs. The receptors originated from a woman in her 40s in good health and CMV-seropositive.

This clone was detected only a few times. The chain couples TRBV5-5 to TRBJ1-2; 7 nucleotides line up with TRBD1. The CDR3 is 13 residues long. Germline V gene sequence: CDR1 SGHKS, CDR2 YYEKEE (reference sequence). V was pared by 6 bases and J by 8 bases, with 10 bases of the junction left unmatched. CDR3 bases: TGTGCCAGCACAATAGACAGGGTTATAGGCTACACCTTC. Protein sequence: CASTIDRVIGYTF.

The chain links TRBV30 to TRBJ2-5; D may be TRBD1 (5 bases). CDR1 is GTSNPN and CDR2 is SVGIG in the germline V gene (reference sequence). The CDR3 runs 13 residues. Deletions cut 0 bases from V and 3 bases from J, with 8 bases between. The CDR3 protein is CAWSVREKETQYF. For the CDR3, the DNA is TGTGCCTGGAGTGTCAGGGAAAAAGAGACCCAGTACTTC.

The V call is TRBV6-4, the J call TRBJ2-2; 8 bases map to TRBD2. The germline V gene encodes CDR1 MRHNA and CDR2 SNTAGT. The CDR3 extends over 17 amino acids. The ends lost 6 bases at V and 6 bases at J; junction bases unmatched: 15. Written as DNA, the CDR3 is TGTGCCAGCAGCCCGGGGGGGCCGGGAGAAGAGTCCGGGGAGCTGTTTTTT. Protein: CASSPGGPGEESGELFF.

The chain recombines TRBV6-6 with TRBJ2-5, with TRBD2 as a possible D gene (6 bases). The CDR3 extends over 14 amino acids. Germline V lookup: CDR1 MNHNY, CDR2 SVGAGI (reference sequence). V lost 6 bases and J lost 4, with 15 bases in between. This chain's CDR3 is CASSRDSRGETQYF. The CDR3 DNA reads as TGTGCCAGCAGCCGGGACTCACGGGGAGAGACCCAGTACTTC.

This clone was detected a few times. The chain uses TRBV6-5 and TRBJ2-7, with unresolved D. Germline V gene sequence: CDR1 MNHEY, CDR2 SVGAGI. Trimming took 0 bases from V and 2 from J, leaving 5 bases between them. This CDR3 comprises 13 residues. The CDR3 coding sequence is TGTGCCAGCAGTTACTCCTACCCCTACGAGCAGTACTTC. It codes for CASSYSYPYEQYF.

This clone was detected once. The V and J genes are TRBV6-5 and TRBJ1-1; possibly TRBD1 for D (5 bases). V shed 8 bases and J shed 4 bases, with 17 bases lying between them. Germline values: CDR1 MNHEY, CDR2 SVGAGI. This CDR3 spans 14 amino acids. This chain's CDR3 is CASLTPGGSTEAFF. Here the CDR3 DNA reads TGTGCCAGCCTTACCCCGGGGGGGAGCACTGAAGCTTTCTTT.

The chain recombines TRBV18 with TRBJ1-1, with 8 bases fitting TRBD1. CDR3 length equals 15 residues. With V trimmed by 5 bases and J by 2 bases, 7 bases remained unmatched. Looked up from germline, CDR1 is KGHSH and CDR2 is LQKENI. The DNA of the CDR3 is TGTGCCAGCTCAGAAACAGGGGGGGATAACACTGAAGCTTTCTTT. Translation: CASSETGGDNTEAFF.

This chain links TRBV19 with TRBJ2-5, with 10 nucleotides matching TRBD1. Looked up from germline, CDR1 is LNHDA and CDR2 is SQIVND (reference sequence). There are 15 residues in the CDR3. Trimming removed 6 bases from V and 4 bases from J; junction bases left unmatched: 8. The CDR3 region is CASRAGTGVGETQYF. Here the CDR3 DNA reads TGTGCCAGTAGGGCCGGGACAGGGGTTGGAGAGACCCAGTACTTC.

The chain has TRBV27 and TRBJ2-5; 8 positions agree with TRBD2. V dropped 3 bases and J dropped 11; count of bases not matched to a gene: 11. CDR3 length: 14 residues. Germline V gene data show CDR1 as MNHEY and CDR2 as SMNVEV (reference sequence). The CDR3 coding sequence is TGTGCCAGCAGTTTTGGTAGCGGGATGGAAAAGCAGTACTTC. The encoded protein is CASSFGSGMEKQYF.

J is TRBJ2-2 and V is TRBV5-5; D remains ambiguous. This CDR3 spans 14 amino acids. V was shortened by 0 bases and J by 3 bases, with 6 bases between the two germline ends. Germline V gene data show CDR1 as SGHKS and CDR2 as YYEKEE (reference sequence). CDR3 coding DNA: TGTGCCAGCAGCTTGGATGGCTACACCGGGGAGCTGTTTTTT. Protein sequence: CASSLDGYTGELFF.

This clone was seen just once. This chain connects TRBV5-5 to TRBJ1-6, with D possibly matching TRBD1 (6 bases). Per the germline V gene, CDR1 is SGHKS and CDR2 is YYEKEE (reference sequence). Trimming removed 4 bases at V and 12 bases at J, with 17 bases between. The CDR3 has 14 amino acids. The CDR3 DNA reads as TGTGCCAGCAGCGTTACCCGGGACACCAAACCCCTCCACTTT. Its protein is CASSVTRDTKPLHF.

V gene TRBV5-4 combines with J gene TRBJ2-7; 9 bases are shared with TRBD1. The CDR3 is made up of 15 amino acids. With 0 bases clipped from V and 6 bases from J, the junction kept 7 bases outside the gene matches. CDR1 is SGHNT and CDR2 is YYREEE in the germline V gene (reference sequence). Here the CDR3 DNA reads TGTGCCAGCAGCTTGGCGGAGACAGGGGGGAGCGAGCAGTACTTC. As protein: CASSLAETGGSEQYF.

The CDR3 loop is CASSFHSGANVLTF. The CDR3 nucleotides read TGTGCCAGCAGCTTCCACTCTGGGGCCAACGTCCTGACTTTC. The chain couples TRBV9 to TRBJ2-6, with unresolved D. The CDR3 extends over 14 amino acids. V was cut by 4 bases and J by 0 bases, with 5 bases left in between. Germline V lookup: CDR1 SGDLS, CDR2 YYNGEE.

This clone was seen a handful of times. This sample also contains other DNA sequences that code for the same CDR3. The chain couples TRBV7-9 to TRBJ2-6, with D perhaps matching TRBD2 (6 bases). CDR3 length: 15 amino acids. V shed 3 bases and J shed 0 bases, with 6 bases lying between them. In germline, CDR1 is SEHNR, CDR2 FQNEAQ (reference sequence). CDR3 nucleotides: TGTGCCAGCAGCTTCGGGGGCTCTGGGGCCAACGTCCTGACTTTC. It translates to CASSFGGSGANVLTF.

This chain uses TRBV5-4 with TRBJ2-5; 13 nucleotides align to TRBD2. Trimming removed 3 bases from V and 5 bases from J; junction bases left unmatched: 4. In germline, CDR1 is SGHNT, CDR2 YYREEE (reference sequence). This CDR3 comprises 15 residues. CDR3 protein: CASSWGLAGTETQYF. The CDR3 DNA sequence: TGTGCCAGCAGCTGGGGACTAGCGGGGACCGAGACCCAGTACTTC.

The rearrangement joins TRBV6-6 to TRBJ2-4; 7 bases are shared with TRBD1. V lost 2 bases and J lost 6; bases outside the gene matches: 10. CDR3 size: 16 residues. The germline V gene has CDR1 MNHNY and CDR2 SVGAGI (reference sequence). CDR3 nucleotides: TGTGCCAGCAGTTACGGCTCCGGGACAGACCCAAACATTCAGTACTTC. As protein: CASSYGSGTDPNIQYF.